These 3 T cell receptor beta chains came from one sample sequenced in a study of control samples from healthy donors and cancer patients. Only in-frame clones appear in the TCRdb table, and some are missing; sequencing was by immunoSEQ multiplex PCR. The table includes 350,000 to 450,000 clones, around 90% detected once. Sequenced material: PBMCs. These receptors all stem from a middle-aged man with head and neck cancer.

The chain carries TRBV28 and TRBJ1-6; D gene uncertain. Trimming left V 5 bases short and J 2 bases short, with 4 bases between. From germline, CDR1 is MDHEN and CDR2 SYDVKM. The CDR3 is 13 residues long. CDR3 coding DNA: TGTGCCAGCAGTGTCACCTATAATTCACCCCTCCACTTT. Protein product: CASSVTYNSPLHF.

In its sample, this clone was seen once. CDR3 coding DNA: TGTGCCAGCAGTTACGCACAGGGTGTTACTGAAGCTTTCTTT. This codes for CASSYAQGVTEAFF. The chain has TRBV6-2 or TRBV6-3 and TRBJ1-1; TRBD1 is a possible D gene (6 bases). Per germline, CDR1 MNHEY and CDR2 SVGEGT. CDR3 length: 14 residues. Trimming pared 2 bases from V and 5 bases from J, leaving 12 bases between.

The chain uses TRBV24-1 and TRBJ2-2, with 9 bases matching TRBD2. The germline V gene encodes CDR1 KGHDR and CDR2 SFDVKD. CDR3 size: 16 residues. With V trimmed by 4 bases and J by 6 bases, 8 bases remained unmatched. CDR3 amino acids: CATSDFSGGLAGELFF. The CDR3, as DNA: TGTGCCACCAGTGACTTTAGCGGGGGTTTAGCCGGGGAGCTGTTTTTT.